These T cell receptor beta chains were read from a single sample in a study of CD8+ T cells in alopecia areata. Sequencing was performed with immunoSEQ multiplex PCR; in TCRdb, only in-frame clones are kept and a portion is missing. The table records approximately 100,000 clones, about 60% of them present only once. Sample: CD8+ T cells sorted from blood, taken at week 56, from a patient treated with tofacitinib. These TCRs come from a human donor with alopecia areata. The CDR3 runs from the conserved cysteine through the conserved F or W. Fields, in order: V gene, J gene, clone size, D gene, CDR3 DNA, CDR3 protein. The D gene is left open where the match is weak. Expanded clones get a size class; other rows say once, few or many, or leave the size out.

TRBV27	TRBJ1-2	.	.	TGTGCCAGCAGTCCACCTGGGGGCAGGATCGATGGCTACACCTTC	CASSPPGGRIDGYTF
TRBV12-5	TRBJ2-1	few	.	TGTGCTAGTGCCATCCATCCAGGGAATGAGCAGTTCTTC	CASAIHPGNEQFF
TRBV15	TRBJ2-7	.	TRBD1	TGTGCCACCAGCACCCCGGGACAGGGGACCTACGAGCAGTACTTC	CATSTPGQGTYEQYF
TRBV5-1	TRBJ2-3	.	.	TGCGCCAGCAGGATGGAGCCCCCAGATACGCAGTATTTT	CASRMEPPDTQYF
TRBV9	TRBJ1-2	once	TRBD1	TGTGCCAGCAGTGATAACCGGGACAGGCCGTGGTATGGCTACACCTTC	CASSDNRDRPWYGYTF
TRBV11-2	TRBJ2-3	.	.	TGTGCCAGCAGCCACGTCGGCACAGATACGCAGTATTTT	CASSHVGTDTQYF
TRBV7-9	TRBJ2-1	.	TRBD2	TGTGCCAGCAGCTTAGTAGCGGGGGGGCATGAGCAGTTCTTC	CASSLVAGGHEQFF
TRBV7-9	TRBJ2-1	.	TRBD2	TGTGCCAGCAGCTTAGCCGGCGCGGGGGGCTTTAATGAGCAGTTCTTC	CASSLAGAGGFNEQFF
TRBV2	TRBJ2-1	.	.	TGTGCCAGCAGTGAGGTTGGGGATTACAATGAGCAGTTCTTC	CASSEVGDYNEQFF
TRBV4-2	TRBJ1-4	medium-sized	.	TGTGCCAGCAGCCTGACCTTGGGGCAGGGAGGAAGCGATGAAAAACTGTTTTTT	CASSLTLGQGGSDEKLFF
TRBV27	TRBJ2-5	few	.	TGTGCCAGCAGTTTCTTGCGGGGCGGCCATCGGGAGACCCAGTACTTC	CASSFLRGGHRETQYF
TRBV5-6	TRBJ2-7	.	.	TGTGCCAGCAGCTGGGACTGGGAGGAAGAGCAGTACTTC	CASSWDWEEEQYF
TRBV29-1	TRBJ1-1	.	.	TGCAGCGTTGTTTGGGGGACTGAAGCTTTCTTT	CSVVWGTEAFF
TRBV2	TRBJ2-3	few	TRBD2	TGTGCCAGCAGTGGACTAGCGGAAAGCACAGATACGCAGTATTTT	CASSGLAESTDTQYF
TRBV9	TRBJ2-7	.	.	TGTGCCAGCAGCGTAGGTTCAGGGAACTCCTACGAGCAGTACTTC	CASSVGSGNSYEQYF
TRBV6-5	TRBJ1-6	.	TRBD1	TGTGCCAGCAGTCAGGGACAGGGCCTCTCACCCCTCCACTTT	CASSQGQGLSPLHF
TRBV11-2	TRBJ1-4	.	.	TGTGCCAGCAGCTTTAGAGGAGCGGAGCGTGAAAAACTGTTTTTT	CASSFRGAEREKLFF
TRBV27	TRBJ2-7	.	.	TGTGCCAGCAGTCCCCAGGGGACCGATGGCCCCTACGAGCAGTACTTC	CASSPQGTDGPYEQYF